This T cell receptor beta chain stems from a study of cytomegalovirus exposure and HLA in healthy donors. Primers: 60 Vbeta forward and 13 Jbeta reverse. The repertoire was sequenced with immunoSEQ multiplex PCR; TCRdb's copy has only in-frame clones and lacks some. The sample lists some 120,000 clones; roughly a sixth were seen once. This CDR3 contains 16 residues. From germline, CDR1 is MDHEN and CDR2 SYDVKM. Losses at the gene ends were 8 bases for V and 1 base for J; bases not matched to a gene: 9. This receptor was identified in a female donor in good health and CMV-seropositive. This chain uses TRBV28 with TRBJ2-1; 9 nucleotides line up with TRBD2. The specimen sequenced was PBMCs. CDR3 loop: CASRTALAGSYNEQFF. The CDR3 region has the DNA TGTGCCAGCCGCACTGCACTAGCGGGTTCCTACAATGAGCAGTTCTTC.